This T cell receptor beta chain was profiled in a study of graft-versus-host responses after intestinal transplantation. The data were produced by immunoSEQ multiplex PCR, yet TCRdb's version contains in-frame clones alone and is incomplete. The sample has fewer than 25,000 clones, roughly 43% seen once. This clone was seen only once. V was pared by 4 bases and J by 10 bases, with 11 bases of the junction left unmatched. This CDR3 spans 16 amino acids. Germline V gene lookup returns CDR1 LNHDA and CDR2 SQIVND (reference sequence). The source material was alloreactive CD4+ T cells from a mixed lymphocyte reaction culture, sampled before intestinal transplant. The sample's subset: CFSE-low proliferating T cells sorted from roughly six-day pre-transplant mixed lymphocyte reaction (GvH or HvG direction). This chain connects TRBV19 to TRBJ2-1; 12 nucleotides agree with TRBD1. This TCR derives from a human patient who received an intestinal transplant. CDR3 in DNA: TGTGCCAGTAGTACGCTACCGGGACAGGGGGCACGGGAGCAGTTCTTC. Encoded protein: CASSTLPGQGAREQFF.